This T cell receptor beta chain was found in a study of cytomegalovirus exposure and HLA in healthy donors. The length of the CDR3 is 12 residues. Trimming shortened V by 6 bases and J by 4 bases, and 9 bases separated the two germline ends. Germline V gene lookup returns CDR1 MNHNY and CDR2 SVGAGI (reference sequence). Study-level findings and limits: Being productive about 90% or about 30% of the time was typical of most TCR beta V segments in an earlier analysis.

Researchers ran the PCR with 60 Vbeta and 13 Jbeta primers. Using immunoSEQ multiplex PCR, the repertoire was profiled, and TCRdb retains in-frame clones only, with some absent. The sample includes more than 95,000 clones, around four fifths seen only once; the top ten take under 1.5%. Comment on this clone: Antigen unknown.

This rearrangement joins TRBV6-6 to TRBJ1-2; D might be TRBD1 (6 bases). Sequencing input: PBMCs. The clonotype originates from a young man in good health and CMV-seronegative. The CDR3 protein is CASSQDSYGYTF. In nucleotides, the CDR3 is TGTGCCAGCAGCCAGGACAGCTATGGCTACACCTTC.